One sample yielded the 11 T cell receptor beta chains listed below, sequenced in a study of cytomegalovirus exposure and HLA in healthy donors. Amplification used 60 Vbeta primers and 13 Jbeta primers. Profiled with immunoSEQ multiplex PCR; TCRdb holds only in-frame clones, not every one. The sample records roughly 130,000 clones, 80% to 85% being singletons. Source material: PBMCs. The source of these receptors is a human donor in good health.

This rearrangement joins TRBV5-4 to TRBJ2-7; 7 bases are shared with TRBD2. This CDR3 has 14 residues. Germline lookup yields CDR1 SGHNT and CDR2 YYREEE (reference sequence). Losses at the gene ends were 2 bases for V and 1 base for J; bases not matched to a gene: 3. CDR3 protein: CASSLDGGSYEQYF. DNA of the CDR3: TGTGCCAGCAGCTTAGACGGGGGGTCCTACGAGCAGTACTTC.

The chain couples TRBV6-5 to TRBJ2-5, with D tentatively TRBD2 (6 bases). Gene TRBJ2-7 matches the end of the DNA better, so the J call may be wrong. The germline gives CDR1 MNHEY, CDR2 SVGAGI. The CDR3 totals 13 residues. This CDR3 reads CASSLGGGDEQYF. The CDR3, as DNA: TGTGCCAGCAGCTTGGGAGGAGGAGACGAGCAGTACTTC.

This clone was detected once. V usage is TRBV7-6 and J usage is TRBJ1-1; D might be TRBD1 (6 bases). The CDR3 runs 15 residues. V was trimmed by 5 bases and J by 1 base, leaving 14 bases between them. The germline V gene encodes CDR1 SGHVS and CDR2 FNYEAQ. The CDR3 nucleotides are TGTGCCAGCAGCCCAGAACCAGGGGAGAACACTGAAGCTTTCTTT. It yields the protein CASSPEPGENTEAFF.

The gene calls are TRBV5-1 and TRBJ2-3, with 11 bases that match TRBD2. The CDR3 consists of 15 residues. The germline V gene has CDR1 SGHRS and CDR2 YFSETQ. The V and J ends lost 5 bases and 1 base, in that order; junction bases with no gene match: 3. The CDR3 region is CASRLLAGGTDTQYF. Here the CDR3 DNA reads TGCGCCAGCAGGTTACTAGCGGGGGGCACAGATACGCAGTATTTT.

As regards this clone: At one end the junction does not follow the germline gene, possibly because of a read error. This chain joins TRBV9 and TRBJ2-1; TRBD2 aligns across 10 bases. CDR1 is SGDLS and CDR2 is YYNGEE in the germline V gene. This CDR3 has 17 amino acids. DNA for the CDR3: TGTGCCAGCAGCGTCAGCGGGGGGGTTAGCTCCTACAATGGGCAGTTCTTC. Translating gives CASSVSGGVSSYNGQFF.

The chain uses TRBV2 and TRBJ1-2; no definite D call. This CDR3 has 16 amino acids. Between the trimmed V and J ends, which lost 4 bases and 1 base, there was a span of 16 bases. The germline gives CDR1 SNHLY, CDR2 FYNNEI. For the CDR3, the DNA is TGTGCCAGCAGTGTCAATACCGGGGTTTATAACTATGGCTACACCTTC. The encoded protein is CASSVNTGVYNYGYTF.

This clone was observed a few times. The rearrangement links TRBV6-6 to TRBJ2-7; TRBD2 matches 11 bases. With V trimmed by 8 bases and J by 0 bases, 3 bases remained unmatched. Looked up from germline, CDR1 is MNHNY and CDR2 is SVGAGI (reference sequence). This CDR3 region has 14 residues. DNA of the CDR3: TGTGCCAGCGCTACTAGCGGGAGCTCCTACGAGCAGTACTTC. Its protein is CASATSGSSYEQYF.

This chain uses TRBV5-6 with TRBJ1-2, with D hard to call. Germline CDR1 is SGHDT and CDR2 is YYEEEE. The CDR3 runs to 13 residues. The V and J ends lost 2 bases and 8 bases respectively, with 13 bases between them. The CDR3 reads CASSFYEGRGYTF. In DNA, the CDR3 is TGTGCCAGCAGCTTCTATGAGGGAAGAGGCTACACCTTC.

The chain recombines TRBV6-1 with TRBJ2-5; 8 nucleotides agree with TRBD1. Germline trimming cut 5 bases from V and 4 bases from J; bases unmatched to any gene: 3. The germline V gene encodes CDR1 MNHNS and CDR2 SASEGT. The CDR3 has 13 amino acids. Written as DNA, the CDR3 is TGTGCCAGCAGTCGGGACAGGATAGAGACCCAGTACTTC. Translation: CASSRDRIETQYF.

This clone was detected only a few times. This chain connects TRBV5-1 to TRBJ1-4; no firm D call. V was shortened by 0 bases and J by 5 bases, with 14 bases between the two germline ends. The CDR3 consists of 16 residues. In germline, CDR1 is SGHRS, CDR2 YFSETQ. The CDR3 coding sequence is TGCGCCAGCAGCTTGGATTTCGAGGGATCAAATGAAAAACTGTTTTTT. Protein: CASSLDFEGSNEKLFF.

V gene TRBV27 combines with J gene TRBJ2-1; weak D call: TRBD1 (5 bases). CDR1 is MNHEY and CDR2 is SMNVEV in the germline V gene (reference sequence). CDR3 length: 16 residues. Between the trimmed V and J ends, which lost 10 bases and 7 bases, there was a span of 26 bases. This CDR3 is CATQRPTGFGANEQFF. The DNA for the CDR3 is TGTGCCACCCAGCGCCCGACCGGATTTGGGGCGAATGAGCAGTTCTTC.